Listed below are T cell receptor beta chains from one sample, sequenced in a study of OX40 agonist ivuxolimab in advanced cancers. TCRdb keeps only in-frame clones here, not all; method: immunoSEQ multiplex PCR. Counted here are some 15,000 clones, 81% occurring once; the ten biggest clones make up more than 35%. The source material was CD4+ or CD8+ T cells sorted from blood, sampled in a trial of the OX40 agonist ivuxolimab. The receptors here all came from an adult with an advanced solid tumor such as melanoma, head and neck, liver or kidney cancer. Each CDR3 is given with its conserved first and last residue. Fields, in order: D gene, V gene, J gene, clone size, CDR3 DNA, CDR3 protein. The D gene is left open where the match is weak. For some rows the clone size is stated as once, few or many, or as a class when expanded; others skip it.

TRBD2	TRBV27	TRBJ2-5	NA	TGTGCCAGCAGGGCCGGACTAGCCAGAGAGACCCAGTACTTC	CASRAGLARETQYF
NA	TRBV10-3	TRBJ2-1	once	TGTGCCATCAGTGAGGCCAGGGTCCATGAGCAGTTCTTC	CAISEARVHEQFF
TRBD1	TRBV6-1	TRBJ2-5	NA	TGTGCCAGCAGTGCCACAGGGGGTTCGGGAGAGACCCAGTACTTC	CASSATGGSGETQYF
NA	TRBV4-1	TRBJ1-5	NA	TGCGCCAGCAGCCAAGGAGGACAGCTTAATCAGCCCCAGCATTTT	CASSQGGQLNQPQHF
NA	TRBV7-9	TRBJ2-2	NA	TGTGCCAGCTCCCCCGCACGGGACGGGGAGCTGTTTTTT	CASSPARDGELFF
NA	TRBV27	TRBJ2-7	NA	TGTGCCAGCAGTTATCGGGACGGGTCCTACGAGCAGTACTTC	CASSYRDGSYEQYF
TRBD1	TRBV5-1	TRBJ1-5	few	TGCGCCAGCAGTCAGGGACAGGGGGACCAGCCCCAGCATTTT	CASSQGQGDQPQHF
TRBD2	TRBV2	TRBJ2-1	NA	TGTGCCAGCAGACCAGAGCGGGGAGGGACCTACAATGAGCAGTTCTTC	CASRPERGGTYNEQFF
TRBD1	TRBV11-2	TRBJ1-2	NA	TGTGCCAGCAGCTTAGGACAGGGGGCATATGGCTACACCTTC	CASSLGQGAYGYTF
TRBD2	TRBV6-6	TRBJ2-7	NA	TGTGCCAGCAGTGGGTACAGCGGGGGGGAACGGTACGAGCAGTACTTC	CASSGYSGGERYEQYF
NA	TRBV7-9	TRBJ2-5	NA	TGTGCCAGCAGCGGATGGGACTTGGGGCCCCCGGGGGAGACCCAGTACTTC	CASSGWDLGPPGETQYF
NA	TRBV6-5	TRBJ2-1	NA	TGTGCCAGCAATTTCGCTCGGGATTCCGCCTATGAGCAGTTCTTC	CASNFARDSAYEQFF
TRBD2	TRBV27	TRBJ2-1	NA	TGTGCCAGCACGACTAGCGACTACAATGAGCAGTTCTTC	CASTTSDYNEQFF
TRBD1	TRBV10-2	TRBJ2-1	NA	TGCGCCAGTAAAACAGGGGGAAATGAGCAGTTCTTC	CASKTGGNEQFF
TRBD1	TRBV30	TRBJ2-7	many	TGTGCCTGGAACAGGGGGAACAACGAGCAGTACTTC	CAWNRGNNEQYF
NA	TRBV9	TRBJ2-7	NA	TGTGCCAGCAGCGTAGGGGCAGATTCCTACGAGCAGTACTTC	CASSVGADSYEQYF
NA	TRBV11-2	TRBJ2-7	NA	TGTGCCAGCAGCTTAAGGGAGGTTGCCTACGAGCAGTACTTC	CASSLREVAYEQYF
NA	TRBV28	TRBJ2-7	NA	TGTGCCAGCAGAACCACAGGGATCGGCGAGCAGTACTTC	CASRTTGIGEQYF
NA	TRBV4-3	TRBJ1-1	NA	TGCGCCAGCAGCCCCGGGGAAGGAGCCACTGAAGCTTTCTTT	CASSPGEGATEAFF
NA	TRBV7-6	TRBJ1-1	NA	TGTGCCAGCAGCTTAGTAGTGGCAGAGCCGAACACTGAAGCTTTCTTT	CASSLVVAEPNTEAFF
NA	TRBV19	TRBJ1-5	NA	TGTGCCAGTAGTTCCAGTCAGCCCCAGCATTTT	CASSSSQPQHF
NA	TRBV7-9	TRBJ2-1	NA	TGTGCCAGCAGCCCCGGGACACATCCGTTCTTC	CASSPGTHPFF
NA	TRBV11-2	TRBJ1-1	NA	TGTGCCAGCAGCTTAAATCCGGGCATAGAGGGGAGAGCTTTCTTT	CASSLNPGIEGRAFF
NA	TRBV19	TRBJ2-2	once	TGTGCCAGTAGTATGGGTTCGGGTACCGGGGAGCTGTTTTTT	CASSMGSGTGELFF
TRBD1	TRBV19	TRBJ2-7	once	TGTGCCAGTAGTAACAGGGGGCCGTACGAGCAGTACTTC	CASSNRGPYEQYF
NA	TRBV7-9	TRBJ1-4	NA	TGTGCCAGCAGCTTAGCGGGCAGGGATGAAAAACTGTTTTTT	CASSLAGRDEKLFF
NA	TRBV27	TRBJ1-1	NA	TGTGCCAGCAGTTTATCGAGTTTAGGGGGCACTGAAGCTTTCTTT	CASSLSSLGGTEAFF
TRBD1	TRBV13	TRBJ2-7	NA	TGTGCCAGTAACCCGGGACAGATCTCCTACGAGCAGTACTTC	CASNPGQISYEQYF
NA	TRBV27	TRBJ2-3	NA	TGTGCCAGCAGTCCCTTTGACAGGCTGGCAGATACGCAGTATTTT	CASSPFDRLADTQYF
NA	TRBV21-1	TRBJ2-2	NA	TGTGCCAGCAGCAAACGAAGACTAGCGGGAGGGCCTTTGAACACCGGGGAGCTGTTTTTT	CASSKRRLAGGPLNTGELFF
TRBD1	TRBV7-3	TRBJ2-2	NA	TGTGCCAGCAGCCACCCGGACAGGGCGGGGGAGCTGTTTTTT	CASSHPDRAGELFF
NA	TRBV7-8	TRBJ2-3	NA	TGTGCCAGCAGCTTAGTTCCAGGTCGCACAGATACGCAGTATTTT	CASSLVPGRTDTQYF
NA	TRBV19	TRBJ2-2	NA	TGTGCCAGTAGTATAGAGGGCGGGGAGCTGTTTTTT	CASSIEGGELFF
NA	TRBV4-2	TRBJ1-5	NA	TGTGCCAGCAGCCAAGAGGCCAAGGGTAATCAGCCCCAGCATTTT	CASSQEAKGNQPQHF
NA	TRBV4-1	TRBJ1-5	NA	TGCGCCAGCAGCCAAGAATGGGGGTATAGCAATCAGCCCCAGCATTTT	CASSQEWGYSNQPQHF
NA	TRBV6-6	TRBJ2-7	NA	TGTGCCAGCAGTTACTCCAGCGACGACTACGAGCAGTACTTC	CASSYSSDDYEQYF
NA	TRBV28	TRBJ2-1	NA	TGTGCCAGCAGTCTCTGGAATGAGCAGTTCTTC	CASSLWNEQFF
NA	TRBV6-5	TRBJ2-6	NA	TGTGCCAGCAGCCTTTTAGGGGCCAACGTCCTGACTTTC	CASSLLGANVLTF
TRBD1	TRBV11-2	TRBJ1-2	NA	TGTGCCAGCAGCCGATGGGACAGGAGAGCTAACTATGGCTACACCTTC	CASSRWDRRANYGYTF
NA	TRBV27	TRBJ2-2	NA	TGTGCCAGCAGTTCCAGGGGTTCCGGGGAGCTGTTTTTT	CASSSRGSGELFF
NA	TRBV29-1	TRBJ1-2	NA	TGCAGCGCCTCTTACGAGTCGGCAGGCGCCTATGGCTACACCTTC	CSASYESAGAYGYTF
NA	TRBV4-3	TRBJ2-3	NA	TGCGCCAGCAGCCAAGATATGCTTTCTAAGAATACGCAGTATTTT	CASSQDMLSKNTQYF
NA	TRBV11-1	TRBJ1-2	NA	TGTGCCAGCAGCAGTAGCAGTGGACCTCACTATGGCTACACCTTC	CASSSSSGPHYGYTF